Each of the 32 T cell receptor beta chains below was sequenced from the same sample in a study of CD8+ T cells in alopecia areata. In each case, RNA was isolated and then reverse transcribed into cDNA as the sequencing template. The assay was immunoSEQ multiplex PCR, and TCRdb's table has in-frame clones only and misses some. Of hundreds of thousands of clones listed, roughly three fifths were seen once; the top ten hold 1% to 1.5%. Treatment specified: oral pan-JAK inhibitor, 5-10 mg twice daily. The sequenced sample was CD4+ T cells sorted from blood, obtained between weeks 44 and 45, from a patient treated with tofacitinib. The receptors stem from a human donor with alopecia areata.

This clone was seen a few times. The same CDR3 can be traced to other DNA sequences in this sample. The chain couples TRBV29-1 to TRBJ1-1, with D possibly matching TRBD1 (6 bases). V was clipped by 6 bases and J by 0 bases, with 11 bases between them. The CDR3 spans 13 residues. The germline CDR1 and CDR2 sequences are SQVTM and ANQGSEA. The CDR3 nucleotides read TGCAGCGTGACCGGGACATTGAACACTGAAGCTTTCTTT. Translated: CSVTGTLNTEAFF.

This clone was seen only once. The V call is TRBV18, the J call TRBJ1-1; no clear D gene. The CDR3 runs 14 residues. V dropped 3 bases and J dropped 4 bases, with 12 bases sitting between them. CDR1 and CDR2 (germline): KGHSH, LQKENI. CDR3 nucleotide sequence: TGTGCCAGCTCACCGGAACAGTCGATCACTGAAGCTTTCTTT. Its protein is CASSPEQSITEAFF.

The chain recombines TRBV29-1 with TRBJ2-7; a weak D match, TRBD1 (6 bases). The CDR3 totals 15 residues. Germline V gives CDR1 SQVTM, CDR2 ANQGSEA. V lost 1 base and J lost 6, with 19 bases in between. DNA for the CDR3: TGCAGCGTTGAAGTTGCCTGGACCAGGGGTTTCGAGCAGTACTTC. This gives the protein CSVEVAWTRGFEQYF.

The gene calls are TRBV7-2 and TRBJ2-1, with 10 bases matching TRBD1. The germline CDR1 and CDR2 sequences are SGHTA and FQGNSA. The CDR3 sequence is 15 residues long. The trim removed 1 base at V and 5 bases at J, leaving 2 bases unmatched. The CDR3 sequence is CASSLGGTGDNEQFF. DNA of the CDR3: TGTGCCAGCAGCTTAGGAGGGACAGGGGACAATGAGCAGTTCTTC.

The chain is built from TRBV19 and TRBJ1-1, with 9 bases aligning to TRBD1. The germline gives CDR1 LNHDA, CDR2 SQIVND (reference sequence). J was trimmed by 0 bases and V by 3 bases; bases with no gene match: 11. This CDR3 comprises 18 residues. CDR3 protein: CASSIRSGQGWLNTEAFF. CDR3 sequence (DNA): TGTGCCAGTAGTATTCGGTCGGGACAGGGTTGGTTGAACACTGAAGCTTTCTTT.

This clone was recorded only once. The V gene is TRBV30, the J gene TRBJ2-1; maybe TRBD1 (5 bases). CDR1 is GTSNPN, CDR2 SVGIG, per germline (reference sequence). There are 11 residues in the CDR3. The V and J ends lost 0 bases and 10 bases respectively, with 7 bases between them. As DNA, the CDR3 is TGTGCCTGGAGTGTAGGGGTAGAGCAGTTCTTC. Its protein is CAWSVGVEQFF.

The genes are TRBV11-2 and TRBJ2-1; 9 nucleotides agree with TRBD2. V dropped 5 bases and J dropped 5; count of bases not matched to a gene: 4. CDR3 length: 14 residues. CDR1 is SGHAT, CDR2 FQNNGV, per germline. The CDR3 DNA sequence: TGTGCCAGCAGCGTGGGACTAGCTGACAATGAGCAGTTCTTC. It encodes CASSVGLADNEQFF.

CDR3 sequence (DNA): TGTGCCAGCAGCGTAGCAGGGGGGAGCTCTGGAAACACCATATATTTT. This translates into CASSVAGGSSGNTIYF. This sequence joins TRBV9 and TRBJ1-3; 7 nucleotides line up with TRBD1. The junction had 3 bases not matched to a gene; V was cut back by 0 bases and J by 0 bases. The CDR3 has 16 amino acids. Per the germline V gene, CDR1 is SGDLS and CDR2 is YYNGEE.

This chain connects TRBV2 to TRBJ2-5; TRBD2 matches 16 bases. Germline V lookup: CDR1 SNHLY, CDR2 FYNNEI. The CDR3 runs 18 residues. The V gene end was trimmed by 2 bases and the J gene end by 5 bases; junction bases not matched to a gene: 8. CDR3 nucleotide sequence: TGTGCCAGCAGTGAATTTGGGACTAGCGGGGGGGCCGGGGAGACCCAGTACTTC. Protein: CASSEFGTSGGAGETQYF.

The chain couples TRBV6-5 to TRBJ2-7; TRBD2 aligns across 11 bases. Trimming cost V 6 bases and J 6 bases; bases outside gene matches: 10. The CDR3 spans 15 residues. Germline CDR1 and CDR2: MNHEY and SVGAGI. The CDR3 DNA is TGTGCCAGCAGACGAGGTAGCGGGGGGGCCGGCGAGCAGTACTTC. This translates into CASRRGSGGAGEQYF.

This sequence joins TRBV5-1 and TRBJ1-1; 7 bases are a match to TRBD1. The CDR3 loop spans 15 amino acids. Per germline, CDR1 SGHRS and CDR2 YFSETQ. V lost 5 bases, J lost 4 bases, and 11 bases stayed unmatched. DNA of the CDR3: TGCGCCAGCAGTTCAAACAGGGGTCGGGGCACTGAAGCTTTCTTT. It encodes CASSSNRGRGTEAFF.

J is TRBJ2-2 and V is TRBV29-1; D possibly corresponds to TRBD1 (5 bases). Trimming took off 7 bases at V and 1 base at J, with 10 bases between the two ends. The germline CDR1 and CDR2 sequences are SQVTM and ANQGSEA. CDR3 length: 13 residues. The CDR3 loop is CSAMTENTGELFF. CDR3 nucleotides: TGCAGCGCAATGACAGAGAACACCGGGGAGCTGTTTTTT.

This clone was observed a few times. This rearrangement joins TRBV5-1 to TRBJ2-5; perhaps TRBD1 as D (5 bases). The CDR3 contains 14 residues. V lost 0 bases, J lost 5 bases, and 11 bases lay in between. From germline, CDR1 is SGHRS and CDR2 YFSETQ. The DNA for the CDR3 is TGCGCCAGCAGCTTGGAAGCAGGGCTGGAGACCCAGTACTTC. Translating it yields CASSLEAGLETQYF.

The V gene is TRBV7-9, the J gene TRBJ1-1; 7 bases fit TRBD1. CDR3 length equals 14 residues. Germline values: CDR1 SEHNR, CDR2 FQNEAQ (reference sequence). With V trimmed by 5 bases and J by 1 base, 4 bases remained unmatched. The CDR3 bases are TGTGCCAGCAGCGGACAGGTTTCGAACACTGAAGCTTTCTTT. Protein sequence: CASSGQVSNTEAFF.

The rearrangement uses TRBV15 and TRBJ2-1, with 9 bases lining up with TRBD1. Germline trimming cut 1 base from V and 10 bases from J; bases unmatched to any gene: 8. The CDR3 has 15 amino acids. Germline CDR1 reads LNHNV; CDR2 reads YYDKDF (reference sequence). CDR3 sequence reads: CATSRGGTGGEEQFF. CDR3 nucleotides: TGTGCCACCAGCAGAGGGGGAACAGGGGGCGAGGAGCAGTTCTTC.

The chain has TRBV6-5 and TRBJ1-1, with D possibly TRBD1 on 6 matching bases. The CDR3 runs to 14 residues. From germline, CDR1 is MNHEY and CDR2 SVGAGI. The germline V and J ends were trimmed by 6 bases and 0 bases, with 11 bases remaining between them. DNA for the CDR3: TGTGCCAGCAGCTTGGGGACACTGAACACTGAAGCTTTCTTT. Amino acid sequence: CASSLGTLNTEAFF.

This clone was observed a handful of times. The V and J genes are TRBV5-6 and TRBJ1-1; D is unclear. Germline values: CDR1 SGHDT, CDR2 YYEEEE. V gave up 2 bases and J gave up 1 base, with 15 bases separating them. CDR3 length equals 16 residues. The CDR3 loop is CASSLTWTWRNTEAFF. The CDR3 DNA is TGTGCCAGCAGCTTAACATGGACCTGGCGGAACACTGAAGCTTTCTTT.

The chain uses TRBV30 and TRBJ1-2, with TRBD1 identical over 7 bases. The J segment lost 7 bases and the V segment lost 5 bases, leaving 7 bases of the junction unmatched. The germline V gene has CDR1 GTSNPN and CDR2 SVGIG (reference sequence). CDR3 length equals 12 residues. The CDR3 DNA is TGTGCCTGGGGACAGGCACTAGGTGGCTACACCTTC. It specifies CAWGQALGGYTF.

The CDR3: CAWSVIAPGTNEKLFF. CDR3 sequence (DNA): TGTGCCTGGAGTGTCATTGCTCCGGGCACTAATGAAAAACTGTTTTTT. The chain carries TRBV30 and TRBJ1-4; D remains unclear. Trimming cost V 0 bases and J 2 bases, with 13 bases left between them. From germline, CDR1 is GTSNPN and CDR2 SVGIG (reference sequence). The CDR3 length is 16 residues.

The chain carries TRBV7-2 and TRBJ2-7; no clear D. V was clipped by 0 bases and J by 2 bases, with 17 bases between them. Germline V gives CDR1 SGHTA, CDR2 FQGNSA. The length of the CDR3 is 17 residues. The CDR3 sequence is CASSLALSDGATYEQYF. As DNA, the CDR3 is TGTGCCAGCAGCTTAGCTTTGTCGGACGGAGCAACCTACGAGCAGTACTTC. Complete variable domain (other parts from reference TRBV7-2 and TRBJ2-7): GAGVSQSPSNKVTEKGKDVELRCDPISGHTALYWYRQSLGQGLEFLIYFQGNSAPDKSGLPSDRFSAERTGGSVSTLTIQRTQQEDSAVYLCASSLALSDGATYEQYFGPGTRLTVT.

This chain uses TRBV5-6 with TRBJ1-2; D not certain. The germline CDR1 and CDR2 sequences are SGHDT and YYEEEE. Between the trimmed V and J ends, which lost 0 bases and 3 bases, there was a span of 6 bases. The CDR3 is 13 residues long. DNA of the CDR3: TGTGCCAGCAGCTTGGGGGTAGACTATGGCTACACCTTC. Residues: CASSLGVDYGYTF.

This sequence joins TRBV29-1 and TRBJ2-3; a possible D gene is TRBD2 (5 bases). V was cut by 5 bases and J by 2 bases, with 14 bases left in between. Looked up from germline, CDR1 is SQVTM and CDR2 is ANQGSEA. This CDR3 region has 14 residues. The CDR3 region has the DNA TGCAGCGTTACGACTACCTCCCTCACAGATACGCAGTATTTT. The encoded protein is CSVTTTSLTDTQYF.

The rearrangement joins TRBV27 to TRBJ1-2; TRBD1 might be the D (6 bases). CDR3 length: 13 amino acids. V was cut by 3 bases and J by 6 bases, with 11 bases left in between. Per germline, CDR1 MNHEY and CDR2 SMNVEV (reference sequence). The CDR3 protein is CASSFLQGDGYTF. CDR3 bases: TGTGCCAGCAGTTTTTTACAGGGTGATGGCTACACCTTC.

The CDR3 coding sequence is TGCAGCGTTGGGACAGGGATTTACGAGCAGTACTTC. Amino acids: CSVGTGIYEQYF. The chain joins TRBV29-1 to TRBJ2-7, with 8 bases identical to TRBD1. With 4 bases clipped from V and 4 bases from J, the junction kept 3 bases outside the gene matches. The germline V gene has CDR1 SQVTM and CDR2 ANQGSEA. The CDR3 is 12 residues long.

The chain uses TRBV29-1 and TRBJ2-7; D is tentatively TRBD1 or TRBD2 (6 bases each). The CDR3 has 11 amino acids. Germline V gene sequence: CDR1 SQVTM, CDR2 ANQGSEA. The ends were cut back, 6 bases at V and 6 bases at J, with 12 bases in the middle. This CDR3 reads CSVGGRGEQYF. The CDR3 DNA follows: TGCAGCGTCGGGGGCAGGGGCGAGCAGTACTTC.

The chain couples TRBV27 to TRBJ1-2; a weak D match, TRBD1 (5 bases). From germline, CDR1 is MNHEY and CDR2 SMNVEV (reference sequence). The CDR3 extends over 14 amino acids. The V gene lost 5 bases and the J gene lost 0 bases, with 10 bases spanning the gap. CDR3 nucleotides: TGTGCCAGCAGTAGGGGCCGACCTAACTATGGCTACACCTTC. It specifies CASSRGRPNYGYTF.

The genes are TRBV4-2 and TRBJ2-3, with TRBD2 matching 7 bases. V lost 0 bases to trimming and J lost 0 bases; unmatched junction nucleotides: 3. CDR1 is LGHNA, CDR2 YNFKEQ, per germline. This CDR3 is 16 amino acids long. The CDR3 here is CASSQDLAASTDTQYF. CDR3 sequence (DNA): TGTGCCAGCAGCCAAGATCTAGCGGCTAGCACAGATACGCAGTATTTT.

This chain connects TRBV9 to TRBJ2-3; 9 bases are shared with TRBD1. The trim removed 7 bases at V and 4 bases at J, leaving 4 bases unmatched. This CDR3 spans 13 amino acids. Germline lookup yields CDR1 SGDLS and CDR2 YYNGEE. In nucleotides, the CDR3 is TGTGCCAGCGGACAGGGGTTCCCAGATACGCAGTATTTT. Translation gives CASGQGFPDTQYF.

The chain links TRBV5-4 to TRBJ2-4, with D tentatively TRBD2 (5 bases). V lost 2 bases and J 4 bases, leaving 7 bases between the germline ends. The CDR3 loop spans 13 amino acids. Germline CDR1 is SGHNT and CDR2 is YYREEE (reference sequence). The DNA for the CDR3 is TGTGCCAGCAGCTTACCGGGAAAAAACATTCAGTACTTC. Protein: CASSLPGKNIQYF.

The J gene is TRBJ2-7, the V gene TRBV18, with D perhaps TRBD1 or TRBD2 (5 bases each). This CDR3 is 13 amino acids long. Looked up from germline, CDR1 is KGHSH and CDR2 is LQKENI. With 3 bases removed from V and 7 bases from J, the gap between germline ends came to 13 bases. CDR3 bases: TGTGCCAGCTCACCGATCGGGACCGGAGAGCAGTACTTC. As protein: CASSPIGTGEQYF. Supplemented by reference TRBV18 and TRBJ2-7, the full variable domain reads NAGVMQNPRHLVRRRGQEARLRCSPMKGHSHVYWYRQLPEEGLKFMVYLQKENIIDESGMPKERFSAEFPKEGPSILRIQQVVRGDSAAYFCASSPIGTGEQYFGPGTRLTVT.

This rearrangement joins TRBV6-5 to TRBJ2-7; D not resolved. Germline lookup yields CDR1 MNHEY and CDR2 SVGAGI. Trimming removed 9 bases at V and 7 bases at J, with 13 bases between. This CDR3 region has 11 residues. The CDR3 bases are TGTGCCAGTATATCTATGGGTGAGCAGTACTTC. Its protein product is CASISMGEQYF.

As regards this clone: A junction boundary mismatches the germline segment, possibly from a read error. The chain employs TRBV7-2 and TRBJ2-4; D possibly matches TRBD1 or TRBD2 (5 bases each). The CDR3 loop spans 14 amino acids. The V gene's germline CDR1 is SGHTA and CDR2 FQGNSA. CDR3: CASSQQTGTNIQYF. The CDR3 DNA sequence: TGCGCCAGCAGCCAACAAACCGGGACAAACATTCAGTACTTC.